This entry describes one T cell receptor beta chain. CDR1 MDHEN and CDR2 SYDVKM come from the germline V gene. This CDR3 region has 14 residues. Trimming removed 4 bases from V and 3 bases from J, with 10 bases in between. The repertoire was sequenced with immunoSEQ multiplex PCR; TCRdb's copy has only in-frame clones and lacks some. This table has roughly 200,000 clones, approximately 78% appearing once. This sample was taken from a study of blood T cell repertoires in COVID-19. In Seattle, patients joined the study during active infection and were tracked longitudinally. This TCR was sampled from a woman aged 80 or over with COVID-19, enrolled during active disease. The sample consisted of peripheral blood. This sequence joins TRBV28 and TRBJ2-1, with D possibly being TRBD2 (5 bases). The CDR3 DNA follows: TGTGCCAGCAGTTCCTTCAGCGGCTACAATGAGCAGTTCTTC. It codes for CASSSFSGYNEQFF.